This T cell receptor (beta chain) was recovered during a study of T cells after yellow fever vaccination. CDR1 is DFQATT and CDR2 is SNEGSKA in the germline V gene (reference sequence). The CDR3 has 13 residues. The V end lost 5 bases, the J end lost 5 bases, and 12 bases lay between the germline ends. TCRdb re-called the 5' RACE reads through MiXCR, storing one row per CDR3 protein. The sample holds about 340,000 distinct CDR3 sequences, under 15% seen once. This clonotype was detected a few times. Specimen: CD4+ T cells sorted from PBMCs, collected 15 days after the yellow fever booster vaccination. The rearrangement uses TRBV20-1 and TRBJ1-4; weak D call: TRBD1 (5 bases). This receptor was identified in a man aged 18 to 35 who received the YFV17D yellow fever vaccine. For the CDR3, the DNA is TGCAGTGCTGCCGGGACTCCGAATGAAAAACTGTTTTTT. This encodes CSAAGTPNEKLFF.